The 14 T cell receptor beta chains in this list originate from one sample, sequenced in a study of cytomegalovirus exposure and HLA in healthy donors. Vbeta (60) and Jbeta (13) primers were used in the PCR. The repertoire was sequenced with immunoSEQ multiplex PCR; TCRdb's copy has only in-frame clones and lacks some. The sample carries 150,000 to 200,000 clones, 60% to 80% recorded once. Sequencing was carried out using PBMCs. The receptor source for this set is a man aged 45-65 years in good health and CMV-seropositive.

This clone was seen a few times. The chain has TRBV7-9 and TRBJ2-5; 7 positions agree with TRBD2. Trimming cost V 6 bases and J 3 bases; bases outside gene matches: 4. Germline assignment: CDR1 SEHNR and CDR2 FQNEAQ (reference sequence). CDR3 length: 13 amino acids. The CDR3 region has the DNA TGTGCCAGCAGTTACGGACTAGAAGAGACCCAGTACTTC. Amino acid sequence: CASSYGLEETQYF.

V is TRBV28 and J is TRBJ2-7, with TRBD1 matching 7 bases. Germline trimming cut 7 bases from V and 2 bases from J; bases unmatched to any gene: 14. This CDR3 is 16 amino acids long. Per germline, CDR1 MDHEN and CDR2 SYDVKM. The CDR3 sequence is CASTSVNRGGAYEQYF. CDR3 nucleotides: TGTGCCAGCACTTCAGTAAACAGGGGTGGGGCCTACGAGCAGTACTTC.

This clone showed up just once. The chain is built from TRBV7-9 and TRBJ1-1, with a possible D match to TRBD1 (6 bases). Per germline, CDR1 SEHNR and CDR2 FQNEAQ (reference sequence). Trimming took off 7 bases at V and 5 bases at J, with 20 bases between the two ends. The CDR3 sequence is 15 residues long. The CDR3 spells CASNPGGGRRTEAFF. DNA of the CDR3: TGTGCCAGCAACCCGGGAGGGGGGCGCCGAACTGAAGCTTTCTTT.

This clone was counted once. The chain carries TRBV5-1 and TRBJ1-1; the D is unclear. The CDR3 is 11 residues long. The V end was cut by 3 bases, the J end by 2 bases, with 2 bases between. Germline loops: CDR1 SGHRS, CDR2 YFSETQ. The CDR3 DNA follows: TGCGCCAGCAGCTCAAACACTGAAGCTTTCTTT. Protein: CASSSNTEAFF.

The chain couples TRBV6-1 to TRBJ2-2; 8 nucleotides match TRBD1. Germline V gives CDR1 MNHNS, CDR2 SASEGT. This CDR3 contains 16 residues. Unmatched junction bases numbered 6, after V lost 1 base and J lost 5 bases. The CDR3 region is CASSEGDRIGTGELFF. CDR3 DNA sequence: TGTGCCAGCAGTGAAGGGGACAGGATAGGGACCGGGGAGCTGTTTTTT.

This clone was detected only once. This CDR3 reads CASSLMAGENEKLFF. CDR3 DNA sequence: TGCGCCAGCAGCCTCATGGCAGGGGAAAATGAAAAACTGTTTTTT. This chain joins TRBV4-3 and TRBJ1-4; a possible D gene is TRBD1 (6 bases). Deletions cut 4 bases from V and 5 bases from J, with 14 bases between. The CDR3 extends over 15 amino acids. CDR1 is LGHNA, CDR2 YSLEER, per germline.

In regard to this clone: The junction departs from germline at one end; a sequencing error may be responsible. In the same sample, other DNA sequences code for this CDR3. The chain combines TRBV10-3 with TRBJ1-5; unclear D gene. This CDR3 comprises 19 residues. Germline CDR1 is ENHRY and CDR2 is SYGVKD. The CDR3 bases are TGTGCTATCAGTGACCCCTTTCCGGGAGGGTTGGAAAGCAATCAGCCCCAGCATTTT. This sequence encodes CAISDPFPGGLESNQPQHF.

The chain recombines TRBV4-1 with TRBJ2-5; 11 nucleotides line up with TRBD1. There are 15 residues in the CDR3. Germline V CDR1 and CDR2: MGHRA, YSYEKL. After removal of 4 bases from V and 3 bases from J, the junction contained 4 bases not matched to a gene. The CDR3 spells CASSRDRGIEETQYF. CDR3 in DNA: TGCGCCAGCAGCCGGGACAGGGGGATAGAAGAGACCCAGTACTTC.

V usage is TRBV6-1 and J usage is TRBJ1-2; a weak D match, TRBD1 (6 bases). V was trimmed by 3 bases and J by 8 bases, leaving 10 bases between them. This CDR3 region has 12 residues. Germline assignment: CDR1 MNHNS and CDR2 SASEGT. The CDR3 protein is CASSEQGFGYTF. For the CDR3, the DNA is TGTGCCAGCAGTGAGCAGGGGTTCGGCTACACCTTC.

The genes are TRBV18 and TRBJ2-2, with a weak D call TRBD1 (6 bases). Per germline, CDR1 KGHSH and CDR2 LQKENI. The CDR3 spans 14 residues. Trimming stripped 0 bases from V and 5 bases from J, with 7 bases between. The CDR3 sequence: CASSPPQGTGELFF. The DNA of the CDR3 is TGTGCCAGCTCACCACCTCAGGGGACCGGGGAGCTGTTTTTT.

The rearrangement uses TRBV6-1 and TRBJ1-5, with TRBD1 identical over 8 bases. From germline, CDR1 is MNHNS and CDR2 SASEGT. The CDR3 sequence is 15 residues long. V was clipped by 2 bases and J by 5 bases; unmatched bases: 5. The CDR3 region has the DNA TGTGCCAGCAGTGAACTGGACAGGGCTTATCAGCCCCAGCATTTT. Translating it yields CASSELDRAYQPQHF.

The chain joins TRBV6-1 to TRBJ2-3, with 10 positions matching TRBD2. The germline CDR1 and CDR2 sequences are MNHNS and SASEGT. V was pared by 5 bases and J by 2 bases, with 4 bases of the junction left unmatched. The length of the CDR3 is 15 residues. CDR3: CASSFSGGITDTQYF. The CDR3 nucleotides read TGTGCCAGCAGTTTTAGCGGGGGGATCACAGATACGCAGTATTTT.

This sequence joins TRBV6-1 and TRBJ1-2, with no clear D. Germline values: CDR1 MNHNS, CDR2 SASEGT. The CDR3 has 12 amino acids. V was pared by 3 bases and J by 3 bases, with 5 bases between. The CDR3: CASSDPYYGYTF. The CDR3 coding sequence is TGTGCCAGCAGTGACCCTTACTATGGCTACACCTTC.

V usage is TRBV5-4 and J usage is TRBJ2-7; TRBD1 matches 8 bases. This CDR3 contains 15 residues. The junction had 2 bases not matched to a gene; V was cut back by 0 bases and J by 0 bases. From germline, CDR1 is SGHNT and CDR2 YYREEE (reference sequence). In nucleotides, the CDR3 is TGTGCCAGCAGCTTGGGGGACAGGAGCTCCTACGAGCAGTACTTC. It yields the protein CASSLGDRSSYEQYF.